The 9 T cell receptor beta chains reported below all come from one sample, sequenced in a study of T and B cells in COVID-19 patients. BIOMED2 TRB-A/B primer pools were used in multiplex TRB PCR. From the multiplex PCR reads, TCRdb called clonotypes with MiXCR, one entry per CDR3 protein. Counted here are 2,500 to 4,000 distinct CDR3 sequences, roughly 22% occurring once; the ten biggest clones make up around 15%. Blood genomic DNA input for TRB amplification was roughly 220-500 ng. Material: blood. The origin of the receptors is a human donor with active COVID-19.

This clonotype was counted between two and nine times. The chain joins TRBV11-2 to TRBJ1-2; 9 nucleotides agree with TRBD1. The CDR3 covers 15 residues. Germline V lookup: CDR1 SGHAT, CDR2 FQNNGV. The J segment lost 8 bases and the V segment lost 4 bases, leaving 11 bases of the junction unmatched. CDR3 nucleotides: TGTGCCAGCAGCTCAATGGGACAGGGAGTGGGAGGCTACACCTTC. Protein product: CASSSMGQGVGGYTF.

This clonotype appeared a few times. This chain uses TRBV7-2 with TRBJ1-1; D unresolved. Germline CDR1 SGHTA, CDR2 FQGNSA. The CDR3 has 12 amino acids. The V end lost 1 base, the J end lost 11 bases, and 11 bases lay between the germline ends. The CDR3 nucleotides read TGTGCCAGCAGCTTAGATACCTCACGCGCTTTCTTT. It translates to CASSLDTSRAFF.

About this clonotype itself: A much more abundant neighbour one base away suggests this may be a read error. This sequence joins TRBV4-3 and TRBJ2-2; 8 nucleotides line up with TRBD2. From germline, CDR1 is LGHNA and CDR2 YSLEER. CDR3 length equals 16 residues. The CDR3 is CASSPGGAGYTGELSF. The CDR3 region has the DNA TGTGCCAGCAGCCCGGGGGGGGCGGGATACACCGGGGAGCTGTCTTTT.

Only a few counts were recorded for this clonotype. This rearrangement joins TRBV5-1 to TRBJ2-1; the match to TRBD2 covers 9 bases. CDR3 length equals 16 residues. After removal of 4 bases from V and 3 bases from J, the junction contained 8 bases not matched to a gene. Looked up from germline, CDR1 is SGHRS and CDR2 is YFSETQ. The CDR3 region has the DNA TGCGCCAGCAGCCCGATAGCGGGAGAGGTCTACAATGAGCAGTTCTTC. Translated: CASSPIAGEVYNEQFF.

J is TRBJ2-3 and V is TRBV5-1; 11 bases match TRBD2. This CDR3 comprises 16 residues. Germline-derived CDR1 and CDR2 are SGHRS and YFSETQ. V was clipped by 4 bases and J by 5 bases; unmatched bases: 9. The CDR3 coding sequence is TGCGCCAGCAGCGTTGCACTAGCGGGAGCCCGAGATACGCAGTATTTT. Protein sequence: CASSVALAGARDTQYF.

This clonotype is classed as medium-sized. This chain uses TRBV18 with TRBJ2-5, with 7 bases aligning to TRBD2. This CDR3 has 14 amino acids. V shed 2 bases, J shed 5 bases, and the junction held 5 bases outside the gene matches. Germline loops: CDR1 KGHSH, CDR2 LQKENI. The CDR3 protein is CASSPGRAGETQYF. CDR3 coding DNA: TGTGCCAGCTCACCAGGGAGGGCCGGGGAGACCCAGTACTTC.

This clonotype qualifies as medium-sized. V usage is TRBV6-5 and J usage is TRBJ2-1; a possible D gene is TRBD1 (6 bases). The CDR3 is 17 residues long. V dropped 6 bases and J dropped 0 bases, with 18 bases sitting between them. Looked up from germline, CDR1 is MNHEY and CDR2 is SVGAGI. The CDR3 loop is CASRGDNTAISYNEQFF. The CDR3 DNA reads TGTGCCAGCAGAGGGGACAACACCGCGATCTCCTACAATGAGCAGTTCTTC.

In its sample, this clonotype ranks as medium-sized. The chain combines TRBV27 with TRBJ1-2, with TRBD1 identical over 11 bases. The CDR3 length is 15 residues. J lost 6 bases, V lost 3 bases, and 6 bases had no gene match. Germline CDR1 reads MNHEY; CDR2 reads SMNVEV (reference sequence). CDR3 protein: CASSFYPGQGDGYTF. DNA for the CDR3: TGTGCCAGCAGTTTCTATCCGGGACAGGGGGATGGCTACACCTTC.

The V and J genes are TRBV5-1 and TRBJ2-5; 8 bases match TRBD1. From germline, CDR1 is SGHRS and CDR2 YFSETQ. J gave up 2 bases and V 5 bases, and 8 bases lay outside the gene matches. This CDR3 spans 15 amino acids. The CDR3 reads CASSWQDREQETQYF. For the CDR3, the DNA is TGCGCCAGCAGTTGGCAGGACAGGGAGCAAGAGACCCAGTACTTC.